This note documents a single T cell receptor (beta chain) sequence. No antigen is known for it. Per the original data handling: For papillary thyroid cancer, a distant-metastasis classifier was constructed from CDR3 differences observed across clinicopathological groups. TCRdb reprocessed the PCR reads via MiXCR. In this record, the V and J calls reflect TCRdb's handling and not the investigators' own analysis. The data contain approximately 9,000 clones, less than 40% of them singletons. The data derive from a study of metastatic and nonmetastatic thyroid tumors. Study-wide background: Repertoire comparisons spanned blood and tumor or nodule tissue from malignant and benign thyroid patients.

Findings and limits, study-wide: In both blood and tumor samples, TCR beta diversity was reported significantly higher for malignant than benign nodules.

Patients had received no treatment of any kind before thyroid surgery. With 1 base clipped from V and 2 bases from J, the junction kept 2 bases outside the gene matches. Germline V gives CDR1 SGHTA, CDR2 FQGNSA. The CDR3 runs 14 residues. The receptor comes from a female donor with papillary thyroid cancer or a benign thyroid nodule (not recorded which). Some clones in this sample may be carry-over from other donors' samples. The V gene is TRBV7-2, the J gene TRBJ2-7, with 7 bases fitting TRBD1. Sequenced input: tumor tissue. The CDR3 region has the DNA TGTGCCAGCAGCTTAGACCAGGGGGCCTACGAGCAGTACTTC. Its protein product is CASSLDQGAYEQYF. The whole variable domain, remainder taken from reference TRBV7-2 and TRBJ2-7, is GAGVSQSPSNKVTEKGKDVELRCDPISGHTALYWYRQSLGQGLEFLIYFQGNSAPDKSGLPSDRFSAERTGGSVSTLTIQRTQQEDSAVYLCASSLDQGAYEQYFGPGTRLTVT.